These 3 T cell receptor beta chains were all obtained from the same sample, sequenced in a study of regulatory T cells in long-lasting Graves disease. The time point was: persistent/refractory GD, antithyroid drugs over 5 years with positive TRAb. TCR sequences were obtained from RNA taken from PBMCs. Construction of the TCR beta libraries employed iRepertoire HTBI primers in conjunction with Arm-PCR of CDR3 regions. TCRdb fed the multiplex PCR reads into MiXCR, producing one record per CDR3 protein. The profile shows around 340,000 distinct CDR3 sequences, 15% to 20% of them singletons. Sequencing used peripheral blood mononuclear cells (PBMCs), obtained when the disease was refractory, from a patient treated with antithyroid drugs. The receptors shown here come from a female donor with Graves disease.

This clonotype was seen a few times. The CDR3 coding sequence is TGTGCCATCAGTGAGGGCGAGGTCGGCTACGAGCAGTACTTC. Its translation is CAISEGEVGYEQYF. The chain recombines TRBV10-3 with TRBJ2-7; D remains unclear. CDR3 length: 14 residues. The germline V gene has CDR1 ENHRY and CDR2 SYGVKD. Trimming removed 2 bases at V and 3 bases at J, with 11 bases between.

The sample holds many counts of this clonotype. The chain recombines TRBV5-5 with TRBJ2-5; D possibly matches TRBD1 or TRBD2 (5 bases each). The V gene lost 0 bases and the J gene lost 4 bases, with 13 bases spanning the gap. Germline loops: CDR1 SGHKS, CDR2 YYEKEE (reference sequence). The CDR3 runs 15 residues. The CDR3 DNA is TGTGCCAGCAGCTTGGTCCCGGGACCCCCAGAGACCCAGTACTTC. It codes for CASSLVPGPPETQYF.

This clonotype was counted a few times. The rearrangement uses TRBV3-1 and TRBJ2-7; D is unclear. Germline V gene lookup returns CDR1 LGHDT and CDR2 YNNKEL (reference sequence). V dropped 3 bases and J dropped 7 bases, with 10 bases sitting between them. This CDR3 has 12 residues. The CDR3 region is CASSHKGREQYF. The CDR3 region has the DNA TGTGCCAGCAGCCATAAAGGGCGGGAGCAGTACTTC.